Following are 23 T cell receptor beta chains from one sample sequenced in a study of shared clonotypes between healthy human individuals. Method: immunoSEQ multiplex PCR; TCRdb's copy keeps in-frame clones and lacks some. The sample lists approximately 2.4 million clones, approximately 96% occurring once. Material for sequencing was naive CD4+ T cells sorted from blood. Sample subset: CD45RA+ positively selected. All receptors come from a man between 18 and 35 years old in good health.

The chain links TRBV7-3 to TRBJ1-1; 7 positions match TRBD1. The V gene's germline CDR1 is SGHTA and CDR2 FQGTGA. The CDR3 length is 13 residues. V lost 5 bases, J lost 11 bases, and 11 bases stayed unmatched. Here the CDR3 DNA reads TGTGCCAGCAGCACTAGACAGGGATATTCGGCTTTCTTT. It yields the protein CASSTRQGYSAFF.

This rearrangement joins TRBV9 to TRBJ2-2, with TRBD1 matching over 7 bases. The germline V gene encodes CDR1 SGDLS and CDR2 YYNGEE. V lost 0 bases to trimming and J lost 6 bases; unmatched junction nucleotides: 17. This CDR3 is built from 19 residues. The DNA for the CDR3 is TGTGCCAGCAGCGTAGATACAGGGACAGTAGGGATTAACGCCGGGGAGCTGTTTTTT. It specifies CASSVDTGTVGINAGELFF.

This clone was picked up a small number of times. V is TRBV27 and J is TRBJ1-5; D not resolved. The CDR3 is 14 amino acids. CDR1 and CDR2 from the germline V gene are MNHEY and SMNVEV (reference sequence). V lost 6 bases and J lost 9, with 18 bases in between. The CDR3 protein is CASSHLERQAPQHF. The CDR3 bases are TGTGCCAGCAGCCATTTGGAGCGTCAAGCGCCCCAGCATTTT.

The rearrangement links TRBV5-5 to TRBJ2-5, with 9 bases fitting TRBD1. From germline, CDR1 is SGHKS and CDR2 YYEKEE (reference sequence). The CDR3 consists of 15 residues. The V gene end was trimmed by 2 bases and the J gene end by 4 bases; junction bases not matched to a gene: 6. The CDR3 loop reads CASSFWDRVGETQYF. The CDR3 coding sequence is TGTGCCAGCAGCTTCTGGGACAGGGTTGGAGAGACCCAGTACTTC.

The chain joins TRBV11-2 to TRBJ2-7; TRBD2 might be the D (5 bases). V lost 5 bases to trimming and J lost 3 bases, with 11 bases between them. The CDR3 is 13 residues long. CDR1 is SGHAT, CDR2 FQNNGV, per germline. CDR3 in DNA: TGTGCCAGCAGCCCGATCGGAGGCTACGAGCAGTACTTC. Translating it yields CASSPIGGYEQYF.

This clone was detected once. This chain links TRBV6-5 with TRBJ1-2; the D is unclear. The V gene's germline CDR1 is MNHEY and CDR2 SVGAGI. V lost 7 bases to trimming and J lost 2 bases, with 14 bases between them. CDR3 length equals 14 residues. DNA of the CDR3: TGTGCCAGCAAAGTCGGCCCAGACAACTATGGCTACACCTTC. Its protein product is CASKVGPDNYGYTF.

The CDR3 sequence is CASSYSSRGAYEQYF. CDR3 bases: TGTGCCAGCAGTTACAGCTCTAGGGGGGCCTACGAGCAGTACTTC. V is TRBV6-5 and J is TRBJ2-7; D possibly matches TRBD1 or TRBD2 (6 bases each). The germline V and J ends were trimmed by 2 bases and 2 bases, with 13 bases remaining between them. This CDR3 is 15 amino acids long. Germline-derived CDR1 and CDR2 are MNHEY and SVGAGI.

The chain is built from TRBV9 and TRBJ2-1; the D gene is possibly TRBD1 (5 bases). CDR1 and CDR2 (germline): SGDLS, YYNGEE. CDR3 length: 13 amino acids. V lost 7 bases and J lost 3, with 11 bases in between. The CDR3 here is CASAWGSYNEQFF. CDR3 bases: TGTGCCAGCGCCTGGGGCAGCTACAATGAGCAGTTCTTC. Full variable domain (remainder filled in from reference TRBV9 and TRBJ2-1): DSGVTQTPKHLITATGQRVTLRCSPRSGDLSVYWYQQSLDQGLQFLIQYYNGEERAKGNILERFSAQQFPDLHSELNLSSLELGDSALYFCASAWGSYNEQFFGPGTRLTVL.

This sequence joins TRBV6-6 and TRBJ2-7; a possible D gene is TRBD2 (7 bases). The CDR3 covers 10 residues. Looked up from germline, CDR1 is MNHNY and CDR2 is SVGAGI (reference sequence). Between the trimmed V and J ends, which lost 10 bases and 6 bases, there was a span of 10 bases. In DNA, the CDR3 is TGTGCCACCGGGGGGCGCGAGCAGTACTTC. Amino acid sequence: CATGGREQYF.

J is TRBJ2-7 and V is TRBV27; 12 nucleotides match TRBD1. Germline values: CDR1 MNHEY, CDR2 SMNVEV (reference sequence). J was trimmed by 4 bases and V by 5 bases; bases with no gene match: 6. The CDR3 runs 15 residues. The CDR3 nucleotides are TGTGCCAGCAGTGAACTGGGACAGGGGGCTTACGAGCAGTACTTC. Its translation: CASSELGQGAYEQYF.

V gene TRBV4-1 combines with J gene TRBJ1-1; TRBD1 might be the D (6 bases). The CDR3 length is 17 residues. Trimming removed 6 bases at V and 1 base at J, with 21 bases between. Germline CDR1 reads MGHRA; CDR2 reads YSYEKL. This chain's CDR3 is CASRNPPRNRANTEAFF. The CDR3, as DNA: TGCGCCAGCAGAAACCCACCGAGGAACAGGGCGAACACTGAAGCTTTCTTT.

The V and J genes are TRBV18 and TRBJ2-7; no clear D gene. The CDR3 loop spans 14 amino acids. Germline V gives CDR1 KGHSH, CDR2 LQKENI. The V gene lost 5 bases and the J gene lost 0 bases, with 11 bases spanning the gap. The CDR3: CASSADASSYEQYF. Here the CDR3 DNA reads TGTGCCAGCTCAGCGGACGCGAGCTCCTACGAGCAGTACTTC. Looking up the rest from reference TRBV18 and TRBJ2-7 gives the full variable domain: NAGVMQNPRHLVRRRGQEARLRCSPMKGHSHVYWYRQLPEEGLKFMVYLQKENIIDESGMPKERFSAEFPKEGPSILRIQQVVRGDSAAYFCASSADASSYEQYFGPGTRLTVT.

V gene TRBV19 combines with J gene TRBJ2-1; D is undetermined. CDR3 length: 13 residues. V was clipped by 3 bases and J by 5 bases, with 8 bases between them. The V gene's germline CDR1 is LNHDA and CDR2 SQIVND (reference sequence). The CDR3, as DNA: TGTGCCAGTAGTATTGTGACAAACAATGAGCAGTTCTTC. It specifies CASSIVTNNEQFF.

This clone occurred once. The rearrangement uses TRBV6-1 and TRBJ2-3; the D is unclear. The V gene's germline CDR1 is MNHNS and CDR2 SASEGT. The germline V and J ends were trimmed by 10 bases and 4 bases, with 15 bases remaining between them. The CDR3 runs 13 residues. The CDR3 sequence: CATTSRSSDTQYF. DNA for the CDR3: TGTGCCACTACCTCCCGGTCCTCAGATACGCAGTATTTT.

J is TRBJ1-6 and V is TRBV6-6, with D unclear. CDR1 is MNHNY and CDR2 is SVGAGI in the germline V gene (reference sequence). The germline V and J ends were trimmed by 4 bases and 8 bases, with 12 bases remaining between them. The CDR3 covers 14 residues. CDR3 nucleotides: TGTGCCAGCAGTTCCCGGGAGTCCCATTCACCCCTCCACTTT. Translating it yields CASSSRESHSPLHF.

V usage is TRBV11-2 and J usage is TRBJ2-1, with 9 bases fitting TRBD2. J gave up 8 bases and V 0 bases, and 5 bases lay outside the gene matches. The CDR3 is made up of 15 amino acids. Germline CDR1 and CDR2: SGHAT and FQNNGV. The CDR3, as DNA: TGTGCCAGCAGCTTAGATGGGTGGACTAGCGATGAGCAGTTCTTC. Its protein product is CASSLDGWTSDEQFF.

CDR3 sequence: CASSPIPATSYEQYF. Written as DNA, the CDR3 is TGTGCCAGCTCACCGATCCCAGCGACCTCCTACGAGCAGTACTTC. V gene TRBV18 combines with J gene TRBJ2-7; D not resolved. CDR3 length equals 15 residues. Germline V CDR1 and CDR2: KGHSH, LQKENI. The V end was cut by 3 bases, the J end by 0 bases, with 12 bases between.

The chain links TRBV10-3 to TRBJ1-2; D is perhaps TRBD1 (5 bases). The germline V gene has CDR1 ENHRY and CDR2 SYGVKD. Trimming removed 5 bases at V and 6 bases at J, with 13 bases between. CDR3 size: 13 residues. The CDR3 spells CAISMTGTDGYTF. In DNA form, the CDR3 reads TGTGCCATCAGTATGACCGGGACGGATGGCTACACCTTC.

Of note for this clone: The same CDR3 is also encoded by other DNA sequences in this sample. This sequence joins TRBV6-5 and TRBJ2-7; D may be TRBD1 (6 bases). The CDR3 has 11 amino acids. Germline lookup yields CDR1 MNHEY and CDR2 SVGAGI. V was cut by 5 bases and J by 4 bases, with 6 bases left in between. Here the CDR3 reads CASSTGYEQYF. The CDR3 region has the DNA TGTGCCAGCAGTACAGGGTACGAGCAGTACTTC.

V is TRBV29-1 and J is TRBJ2-3, with a tentative D call TRBD2 (7 bases). This CDR3 spans 19 amino acids. CDR1 and CDR2 (germline): SQVTM, ANQGSEA. Trimming shortened V by 6 bases and J by 10 bases, and 38 bases separated the two germline ends. The chain's CDR3 is CSVPRGAQAGSLLGIPQYF. The CDR3 coding sequence is TGCAGCGTCCCTAGGGGGGCACAAGCGGGGAGTTTGTTGGGAATACCGCAGTATTTT.

This chain links TRBV5-4 with TRBJ1-2, with 8 bases aligning to TRBD1. Germline V gene lookup returns CDR1 SGHNT and CDR2 YYREEE (reference sequence). Trimming at V came to 5 bases and at J to 1 base, leaving 7 bases not matched to a gene. CDR3 size: 15 residues. The CDR3 region is CASREGQGGNYGYTF. Written as DNA, the CDR3 is TGTGCCAGCAGAGAAGGACAGGGAGGTAACTATGGCTACACCTTC.

The chain couples TRBV30 to TRBJ1-3; D is uncertain. CDR1 is GTSNPN and CDR2 is SVGIG in the germline V gene (reference sequence). The CDR3 spans 12 residues. V lost 8 bases to trimming and J lost 0 bases, with 8 bases between them. CDR3 sequence reads: CARTDSGNTIYF. DNA for the CDR3: TGTGCCCGTACCGACTCTGGAAACACCATATATTTT.

The chain is built from TRBV5-1 and TRBJ1-6; perhaps TRBD1 as D (5 bases). The CDR3 runs to 14 residues. The germline gives CDR1 SGHRS, CDR2 YFSETQ. V shed 3 bases and J shed 10 bases, with 14 bases lying between them. The CDR3 spells CASSSGLSGSPLHF. In DNA, the CDR3 is TGCGCCAGCAGCTCAGGGTTGTCAGGATCACCCCTCCACTTT.